This TCR beta chain was recovered during a study of post-analysis software for immune sequencing data. Study-level findings and limits: Five TRBV segments, including TRBV5-6, TRBV5-1 and TRBV20-1, were more frequent in patients than controls. The authors found that F measure strongly co-clustered same-batch samples. Significantly decreased normalized Chao1 diversity was recorded for multiple sclerosis patients relative to controls.

The TCR beta cDNA libraries carried unique molecular identifiers. TCRdb re-called the PCR reads through MiXCR, storing one row per CDR3 protein. The table has roughly 600,000 distinct CDR3 sequences, about 44% seen once. Turning to this clonotype: The target antigen is unknown.

In germline, CDR1 is DFQATT, CDR2 SNEGSKA (reference sequence). The V end lost 5 bases, the J end lost 0 bases, and 14 bases lay between the germline ends. The CDR3 runs 15 residues. The receptor comes from a girl between 10 and 17 years old with multiple sclerosis. Sequencing was carried out using blood. The V and J genes are TRBV20-1 and TRBJ1-5; possible D gene TRBD1, 5 bases. The CDR3 reads CSASPRAYSNQPQHF. DNA of the CDR3: TGCAGTGCTTCCCCCAGGGCCTATAGCAATCAGCCCCAGCATTTT.